The 29 T cell receptor beta chains reported below all come from one sample, sequenced in a study of blood T cell repertoires in COVID-19. The protocol was immunoSEQ multiplex PCR, while the TCRdb copy is restricted to in-frame clones and leaves out a portion. The table includes over 80,000 clones, 70% to 90% detected once. The specimen was peripheral blood. These receptors were taken from a man in his fifties or sixties with acute or convalescent COVID-19.

The chain employs TRBV10-3 and TRBJ2-7; 9 bases map to TRBD1. V trimming: 3 bases; J trimming: 4 bases; junction bases outside the gene matches: 1. The CDR3 is 13 amino acids. Germline V lookup: CDR1 ENHRY, CDR2 SYGVKD. The DNA of the CDR3 is TGTGCCATCAGTGAAGGACAGGGGTACGAGCAGTACGTC. Its translation: CAISEGQGYEQYV.

In nucleotides, the CDR3 is TGTGCCAGCAGGTCTCCAGGTGGAGGGGGCAATCAGCCCCAGCATTTT. It yields the protein CASRSPGGGGNQPQHF. The chain combines TRBV6-6 with TRBJ1-5, with D maybe TRBD1 (5 bases). The CDR3 is 16 residues long. Trimming pared 6 bases from V and 2 bases from J, leaving 17 bases between. CDR1 is MNHNY, CDR2 SVGAGI, per germline (reference sequence).

The count of this clone is one. V gene TRBV18 combines with J gene TRBJ1-2; D unresolved. V lost 6 bases and J 8 bases, leaving 10 bases between the germline ends. CDR1 and CDR2 (germline): KGHSH, LQKENI. CDR3 size: 11 residues. The CDR3 DNA reads TGTGCCAGCTCCCTAGACGAAGGCTACACCTTC. The encoded protein is CASSLDEGYTF.

The V call is TRBV3-1 (or the pseudogene TRBV3-2), the J call TRBJ2-3; 7 bases agree with TRBD1. Germline-derived CDR1 and CDR2 are LGHDT and YNNKEL (reference sequence). The CDR3 runs 15 residues. J gave up 2 bases and V 4 bases, and 6 bases lay outside the gene matches. As DNA, the CDR3 is TGTGCCAGCAGCCTACGACAGGGTTTCACAGATACGCAGTATTTT. Its protein is CASSLRQGFTDTQYF.

The chain joins TRBV7-8 to TRBJ2-7, with 8 bases identical to TRBD1. Losses at the gene ends were 0 bases for V and 5 bases for J; bases not matched to a gene: 3. CDR1 and CDR2 (germline): SGHVS, FQNEAQ. This CDR3 has 14 amino acids. In DNA form, the CDR3 reads TGTGCCAGCAGCTTAGCCGACAGGGGAGACGAGCAGTACGTC. Its translation: CASSLADRGDEQYV.

In this sample, this clone turned up a few times. The chain is built from TRBV15 and TRBJ1-4; TRBD1 agrees at 7 bases. V dropped 3 bases and J dropped 7; count of bases not matched to a gene: 8. The CDR3 is 15 residues long. Germline-derived CDR1 and CDR2 are LNHNV and YYDKDF (reference sequence). CDR3 nucleotides: TGTGCCACCAGCAGGGACCAGGGGGTGGGTGAAAAACTGTTTTTT. It encodes CATSRDQGVGEKLFF.

This clone was detected only once. This sequence joins TRBV19 and TRBJ1-1; no clear D. The CDR3 contains 13 residues. V lost 9 bases to trimming and J lost 1 base, with 12 bases between them. Germline loops: CDR1 LNHDA, CDR2 SQIVND (reference sequence). CDR3 coding DNA: TGTGCCAGCGCTAACGGGAGGAACACTGAAGCTTTCTTT. Protein sequence: CASANGRNTEAFF.

The chain recombines TRBV29-1 with TRBJ1-2, with D possibly TRBD1 on 6 matching bases. Trimming shortened V by 0 bases and J by 14 bases, and 31 bases separated the two germline ends. This CDR3 has 17 residues. Germline V gene sequence: CDR1 SQVTM, CDR2 ANQGSEA. The CDR3 nucleotides read TGCAGCGTTGAAGATTTAGGGCTTACGAGACAGGCGTCTATCGAGACCTTC. Its protein product is CSVEDLGLTRQASIETF. The whole variable domain, remainder taken from reference TRBV29-1 and TRBJ1-2, is SAVISQKPSRDICQRGTSLTIQCQVDSQVTMMFWYRQQPGQSLTLIATANQGSEATYESGFVIDKFPISRPNLTFSTLTVSNMSPEDSSIYLCSVEDLGLTRQASIETFGSGTRLTVV.

The chain recombines TRBV4-1 with TRBJ2-1; tentatively, D is TRBD1 (6 bases). Germline loops: CDR1 MGHRA, CDR2 YSYEKL. This CDR3 region has 17 residues. The V end was cut by 0 bases, the J end by 7 bases, with 19 bases between. CDR3 protein: CASSQERGTQFRNEQFF. The CDR3 region has the DNA TGCGCCAGCAGCCAAGAGAGGGGGACCCAGTTCCGTAATGAGCAGTTCTTC.

This chain joins TRBV9 and TRBJ1-6; 9 positions agree with TRBD1. Trimming cost V 3 bases and J 10 bases; bases outside gene matches: 11. Germline-derived CDR1 and CDR2 are SGDLS and YYNGEE. There are 16 residues in the CDR3. CDR3 in DNA: TGTGCCAGCAGCGGCAACTATCGGACAGGGGACTCACCCCTCCACTTT. Its translation is CASSGNYRTGDSPLHF.

The rearrangement joins TRBV5-1 to TRBJ1-6; D may be TRBD1 (6 bases). The germline CDR1 and CDR2 sequences are SGHRS and YFSETQ. Trimming cost V 0 bases and J 12 bases, with 16 bases left between them. This CDR3 comprises 15 residues. CDR3 DNA: TGCGCCAGCAGCTTGGCGCAGGGGCCTGTAAGACCCCTCCACTTT. As protein: CASSLAQGPVRPLHF.

This sequence joins TRBV24-1 and TRBJ2-5; possible D gene TRBD1, 6 bases. CDR1 KGHDR and CDR2 SFDVKD come from the germline V gene. V lost 5 bases and J 7 bases, leaving 13 bases between the germline ends. CDR3 length equals 13 residues. This chain's CDR3 is CATSGEQGMTQYF. The CDR3 DNA reads TGTGCCACCAGTGGGGAACAGGGTATGACCCAGTACTTC.

In this sample, this clone turned up once. V and J are TRBV9 and TRBJ2-5, with 7 bases lining up with TRBD2. Germline lookup yields CDR1 SGDLS and CDR2 YYNGEE. V dropped 0 bases and J dropped 2; count of bases not matched to a gene: 4. CDR3 size: 15 residues. CDR3 amino acids: CASSVAASGQETQYF. The CDR3 DNA reads as TGTGCCAGCAGCGTAGCGGCTAGCGGTCAAGAGACCCAGTACTTC.

This clone was recorded a few times. The chain employs TRBV12-3 or TRBV12-4 and TRBJ1-5; D is uncertain. The CDR3 is made up of 13 amino acids. V shed 6 bases and J shed 4 bases, with 10 bases lying between them. The chain's CDR3 is CASRSDLNQPQHF. CDR3 nucleotides: TGTGCCAGCAGGTCAGACTTAAATCAGCCCCAGCATTTT.

This clone was seen just once. CDR3 sequence reads: CASSQVIGAGGRGTDTQYF. The CDR3 DNA reads as TGTGCCAGCAGCCAAGTTATAGGAGCGGGGGGCCGCGGCACAGATACGCAGTATTTT. The chain has TRBV3-1 (or the pseudogene TRBV3-2) and TRBJ2-3; 9 bases agree with TRBD2. This CDR3 has 19 residues. In germline, CDR1 is LGHDT, CDR2 YNNKEL (reference sequence). Trimming removed 1 base from V and 1 base from J; junction bases left unmatched: 12.

This rearrangement joins TRBV18 to TRBJ1-4; 7 bases match TRBD1. Unmatched junction bases numbered 8, after V lost 8 bases and J lost 8 bases. Germline lookup yields CDR1 KGHSH and CDR2 LQKENI. The length of the CDR3 is 13 residues. CDR3 amino acids: CASTTGRVEKLFF. In nucleotides, the CDR3 is TGTGCCAGCACGACAGGGCGGGTGGAAAAACTGTTTTTT.

V and J are TRBV4-1 and TRBJ1-2; a possible D gene is TRBD1 (5 bases). This CDR3 is 13 amino acids long. Germline-derived CDR1 and CDR2 are MGHRA and YSYEKL. The ends were cut back, 4 bases at V and 4 bases at J, with 10 bases in the middle. CDR3 in amino acids: CASSPVDSYGYTF. CDR3 nucleotide sequence: TGCGCCAGCAGCCCCGTAGACAGCTATGGCTACACCTTC.

This clone was seen only once. The rearrangement uses TRBV5-1 and TRBJ1-4; the D gene is possibly TRBD1 (6 bases). CDR3 size: 14 residues. Germline V CDR1 and CDR2: SGHRS, YFSETQ. Trimming took off 1 base at V and 6 bases at J, with 10 bases between the two ends. In DNA, the CDR3 is TGCGCCAGCAGCTTGTCGGACAGTTATGAAAAACTGTTTTTT. It is translated as CASSLSDSYEKLFF.

The chain employs TRBV4-2 and TRBJ1-4, with a tentative D call TRBD1 (5 bases). Germline CDR1 reads LGHNA; CDR2 reads YNFKEQ. Trimming took off 1 base at V and 3 bases at J, with 15 bases between the two ends. The CDR3 has 17 amino acids. CDR3 sequence reads: CASSQVSAGPANEKLFF. The CDR3 coding sequence is TGTGCCAGCAGCCAAGTCAGTGCAGGGCCAGCTAATGAAAAACTGTTTTTT.

The chain uses TRBV3-1 (or the pseudogene TRBV3-2) and TRBJ2-7; a weak D match, TRBD1 (5 bases). This CDR3 has 14 residues. V was shortened by 4 bases and J by 1 base, with 11 bases between the two germline ends. Germline CDR1 reads LGHDT; CDR2 reads YNNKEL (reference sequence). Here the CDR3 DNA reads TGTGCCAGCAGCCTCAAAGGGGCATCCTACGAGCAGTACTTC. It yields the protein CASSLKGASYEQYF.

The chain links TRBV19 to TRBJ1-3, with TRBD1 matching 7 bases. V was pared by 3 bases and J by 0 bases, with 2 bases of the junction left unmatched. Germline CDR1 is LNHDA and CDR2 is SQIVND (reference sequence). CDR3 length: 15 residues. The CDR3 here is CASSIGQVSGNTIYF. In DNA, the CDR3 is TGTGCCAGTAGTATCGGACAGGTCTCTGGAAACACCATATATTTT. Combining the CDR3 with reference TRBV19 and TRBJ1-3 gives the whole variable domain DGGITQSPKYLFRKEGQNVTLSCEQNLNHDAMYWYRQDPGQGLRLIYYSQIVNDFQKGDIAEGYSVSREKKESFPLTVTSAQKNPTAFYLCASSIGQVSGNTIYFGEGSWLTVV.

V gene TRBV7-2 combines with J gene TRBJ2-5; 8 bases agree with TRBD2. Germline values: CDR1 SGHTA, CDR2 FQGNSA. The CDR3 sequence is 14 residues long. V shed 5 bases and J 4 bases; nucleotides not matched to a gene: 6. CDR3 region: CASSRPSGGETQYF. The CDR3 DNA reads as TGTGCCAGCAGCCGCCCCAGCGGGGGAGAGACCCAGTACTTC. The complete variable domain, with remaining parts taken from reference TRBV7-2 and TRBJ2-5, reads GAGVSQSPSNKVTEKGKDVELRCDPISGHTALYWYRQSLGQGLEFLIYFQGNSAPDKSGLPSDRFSAERTGGSVSTLTIQRTQQEDSAVYLCASSRPSGGETQYFGPGTRLLVL.

The genes are TRBV11-1 and TRBJ2-6; possibly TRBD1 for D (5 bases). The CDR3 loop spans 15 amino acids. Germline CDR1 SGHAT, CDR2 FQDESV (reference sequence). Trimming cost V 2 bases and J 2 bases, with 7 bases left between them. CDR3 amino acids: CASSLLGAGANVLTF. The CDR3 coding sequence is TGTGCCAGCAGCTTATTAGGGGCTGGGGCCAACGTCCTGACTTTC. Using reference TRBV11-1 and TRBJ2-6 for the parts outside the CDR3, the full variable domain is EAEVAQSPRYKITEKSQAVAFWCDPISGHATLYWYRQILGQGPELLVQFQDESVVDDSQLPKDRFSAERLKGVDSTLKIQPAELGDSAMYLCASSLLGAGANVLTFGAGSRLTVL.

The CDR3 coding sequence is TGTGCCAGCAGCAAGCCGCCCGGGGGCAGGGGGGACTATGGCTACACCTTC. Protein product: CASSKPPGGRGDYGYTF. The chain uses TRBV21-1 and TRBJ1-2; the listed D gene, TRBD1, was not tested against the DNA. TRBV21-1 constitutes a pseudogene. The CDR3 sequence is 17 residues long.

The genes are TRBV4-1 and TRBJ2-1, with a tentative D call TRBD1 (5 bases). CDR1 and CDR2 from the germline V gene are MGHRA and YSYEKL. The CDR3 has 16 residues. The V gene lost 0 bases and the J gene lost 7 bases, with 16 bases spanning the gap. CDR3 nucleotides: TGCGCCAGCAGCCAAGAGGGCCAGGGAAGGGATAATGAGCAGTTCTTC. It specifies CASSQEGQGRDNEQFF.

The chain carries TRBV7-3 and TRBJ2-3, with 12 bases that match TRBD1. The V segment lost 4 bases and the J segment 0 bases; nucleotides outside the gene matches: 8. The germline CDR1 and CDR2 sequences are SGHTA and FQGTGA. CDR3 length equals 18 residues. The CDR3 sequence is CASSSGQGASSSTDTQYF. The CDR3 DNA is TGTGCCAGCAGCTCGGGACAGGGGGCTAGTAGTAGCACAGATACGCAGTATTTT.

CDR3 amino acids: CASSPPGVNQPQHF. The CDR3 bases are TGTGCCAGCTCACCACCCGGGGTCAATCAGCCCCAGCATTTT. The rearrangement joins TRBV18 to TRBJ1-5; D is undetermined. CDR1 is KGHSH, CDR2 LQKENI, per germline. V was shortened by 0 bases and J by 3 bases, with 6 bases between the two germline ends. CDR3 length: 14 amino acids.

The gene calls are TRBV30 and TRBJ2-1, with 13 bases that match TRBD2. The CDR3 contains 15 residues. The V and J ends lost 4 bases and 10 bases, in that order; junction bases with no gene match: 10. Germline-derived CDR1 and CDR2 are GTSNPN and SVGIG (reference sequence). CDR3 bases: TGTGCCTGGAAGAACAAACTAGCGGGGGGGAGAGAGCAGTTCTTC. This encodes CAWKNKLAGGREQFF.

This chain connects TRBV9 to TRBJ2-1, with 9 bases that match TRBD2. The CDR3 contains 18 residues. Germline CDR1 and CDR2: SGDLS and YYNGEE. J was trimmed by 10 bases and V by 5 bases; bases with no gene match: 22. CDR3 nucleotide sequence: TGTGCCAGCAGTGAACCACTCCCGGGACTAGCCGTGGGGGGGGAGCAGTTCTTC. Protein: CASSEPLPGLAVGGEQFF.